The rows below give T cell receptor beta chains drawn from one sample of a study of blood T cell repertoires in COVID-19. Some clones are missing from TCRdb's copy, which holds only in-frame ones; the method was immunoSEQ multiplex PCR. The sample records about 270,000 clones, more than 70% being singletons. The specimen sequenced was peripheral blood. The origin of the receptors is a woman older than 75 with COVID-19, enrolled during active disease. Both conserved end residues are part of each CDR3. D genes are given only for firm matches. The size of a clone is reported for some rows only, either as once, few or many, or as a class for expanded clones.

.,.,TRBJ2-2,TRBV7-2,CASSWRQATGELFF,TGTGCCAGCAGCTGGCGACAGGCTACCGGGGAGCTGTTTTTT
.,TRBD2,TRBJ2-3,TRBV5-1,CASSAPGLAGTHTDTQYF,TGCGCCAGCAGCGCTCCGGGACTAGCGGGGACCCACACAGATACGCAGTATTTT
.,.,TRBJ1-3,TRBV11-2,CASSLYSGNTIYF,TGTGCCAGCAGCTTATACTCTGGAAACACCATATATTTT
.,.,TRBJ1-1,TRBV6-5,CASSSQGQGRTEAFF,TGTGCCAGCAGTTCCCAGGGTCAGGGAAGGACTGAAGCTTTCTTT
.,.,TRBJ1-3,TRBV19,CASSIASTGNAGNTIYF,TGTGCCAGTAGTATAGCCTCCACAGGGAACGCTGGAAACACCATATATTTT
.,.,TRBJ2-5,TRBV6-1,CASSEAAGSLQETQYF,TGTGCCAGCAGTGAAGCAGCGGGCTCCCTCCAAGAGACCCAGTACTTC
.,.,TRBJ2-3,TRBV5-4,CASSLSADTQYF,TGTGCCAGCAGCTTGTCTGCGGATACGCAGTATTTT
.,TRBD2,TRBJ2-3,TRBV5-1,CASRRGSYTDTQYF,TGCGCCAGCCGGCGGGGGTCCTACACAGATACGCAGTATTTT
.,TRBD1,TRBJ2-5,TRBV5-1,CASSSGFRGQGASAYQETQYF,TGCGCCAGCAGCTCCGGGTTTCGGGGACAGGGCGCATCCGCGTACCAAGAGACCCAGTACTTC
.,TRBD1,TRBJ1-2,TRBV28,CASSLRRSGGFGYTF,TGTGCCAGCAGTTTACGTCGGTCAGGGGGCTTCGGCTACACCTTC
few,.,TRBJ1-3,TRBV29-1,CSAQGRGNTIYF,TGCAGCGCTCAGGGTAGAGGAAACACCATATATTTT
.,TRBD1,TRBJ2-1,TRBV4-3,CASSQYTFGTASNEQFF,TGCGCCAGCAGCCAGTACACGTTTGGGACAGCCAGCAATGAGCAGTTCTTC
.,.,TRBJ1-2,TRBV5-4,CASSGGGGNYGYTF,TGTGCCAGCAGCGGGGGAGGGGGTAACTATGGCTACACCTTC
.,.,TRBJ1-4,TRBV29-1,CSVPRGGFPNEKLFF,TGCAGCGTCCCCCGGGGGGGGTTCCCTAATGAAAAACTGTTTTTT
.,TRBD2,TRBJ2-3,TRBV6-5,CASSQSGSTTDTQYF,TGTGCCAGCAGCCAGAGCGGGAGCACGACAGATACGCAGTATTTT
.,TRBD1,TRBJ2-7,TRBV5-6,CASIPRTGYEQYF,TGTGCCAGCATCCCTAGGACAGGCTACGAGCAGTACTTC
.,TRBD1,TRBJ1-1,TRBV11-2,CASSRSGTGSTEAFF,TGTGCCAGCAGTCGATCCGGGACAGGGTCCACTGAAGCTTTCTTT
.,TRBD1,TRBJ1-4,TRBV19,CASSRPGQGMEKLFF,TGTGCCAGTAGTCGTCCGGGACAGGGCATGGAAAAACTGTTTTTT
.,.,TRBJ2-4,TRBV5-1,CASSSYSYLAKNIQYF,TGCGCCAGCAGCTCGTATTCGTACTTAGCCAAAAACATTCAGTACTTC
.,TRBD1,TRBJ1-2,TRBV7-2,CASSPDRGYGYTF,TGTGCCAGCAGCCCCGACAGGGGCTATGGCTACACCTTC
few,.,TRBJ1-2,TRBV20-1,CSASWQGGYGYTF,TGCAGTGCTAGTTGGCAGGGCGGCTATGGCTACACCTTC
.,.,TRBJ1-2,TRBV2,CASRTQNYGYTF,TGTGCCAGCAGGACACAGAACTATGGCTACACCTTC
.,TRBD1,TRBJ1-1,TRBV6-1,CASSGVGRGRGTEAFF,TGTGCCAGCAGTGGAGTCGGCAGGGGGCGCGGGACTGAAGCTTTCTTT
.,TRBD1,TRBJ1-2,TRBV19,CASSMQGVQYGYTF,TGTGCCAGTAGTATGCAGGGGGTCCAATATGGCTACACCTTC
.,.,TRBJ1-3,TRBV19,CASSVGGNTIYF,TGTGCCAGTAGTGTCGGTGGAAACACCATATATTTT
.,TRBD2,TRBJ2-2,TRBV5-1,CASSPPGGPTGELFF,TGCGCCAGCAGCCCGCCGGGGGGGCCTACCGGGGAGCTGTTTTTT
.,.,TRBJ1-1,TRBV11-1,CASSLAEGNTEAFF,TGTGCCAGCAGCTTAGCGGAGGGGAACACTGAAGCTTTCTTT
.,TRBD1,TRBJ2-2,TRBV6-6,CASSIREGATGELFF,TGTGCCAGCAGCATCAGAGAGGGGGCAACCGGGGAGCTGTTTTTT
.,.,TRBJ2-2,TRBV28,CASEVQGLPGELFF,TGTGCCAGCGAAGTGCAGGGTCTCCCCGGGGAGCTGTTTTTT
few,.,TRBJ2-1,TRBV2,CASSEEGYSYNEQFF,TGTGCCAGCAGTGAGGAGGGCTACTCCTACAATGAGCAGTTCTTC
once,.,TRBJ2-1,TRBV7-9,CASSLLAYNEQFF,TGTGCCAGCAGCTTACTTGCCTATAATGAGCAGTTCTTC
.,TRBD1,TRBJ1-4,TRBV6-5,CASSQGQTTNEKLFF,TGTGCCAGCAGTCAGGGACAGACAACTAATGAAAAACTGTTTTTT
.,TRBD2,TRBJ2-5,TRBV6-1,CASSEDFGGARETQYF,TGTGCCAGCAGTGAAGACTTCGGGGGGGCTCGGGAGACCCAGTACTTC
.,.,TRBJ1-4,TRBV5-1,CASAPGWANEKLFF,TGCGCCAGCGCCCCAGGGTGGGCTAATGAAAAACTGTTTTTT
.,.,TRBJ2-7,TRBV5-6,CASSANSYEQYF,TGTGCCAGCAGCGCCAACAGTTACGAGCAGTACTTC
.,TRBD2,TRBJ2-2,TRBV30,CACRLTSGNTGELFF,TGTGCCTGCCGACTCACTAGCGGGAACACCGGGGAGCTGTTTTTT
.,TRBD2,TRBJ2-1,TRBV27,CASSAGTSNKNEQFF,TGTGCCAGCAGTGCCGGGACTAGCAATAAAAATGAGCAGTTCTTC
.,.,TRBJ1-6,TRBV7-3,CASSRQENSPLHF,TGTGCCAGCAGTAGACAAGAGAATTCACCCCTCCACTTT
.,TRBD1,TRBJ1-5,TRBV2,CASRTTGGENQPQHF,TGTGCCAGCAGAACCACAGGGGGCGAGAATCAGCCCCAGCATTTT
.,TRBD1,TRBJ1-5,TRBV6-1,CASSEDRPNQHF,TGTGCCAGCAGTGAGGACAGGCCTAACCAGCATTTT
.,.,TRBJ2-2,TRBV28,CASSTTALMNTGELFF,TGTGCCAGCAGTACGACAGCGCTGATGAACACCGGGGAGCTGTTTTTT
.,.,TRBJ2-5,TRBV9,CASSETGRSGETQYF,TGTGCCAGCAGCGAGACCGGACGGTCGGGGGAGACCCAGTACTTC
.,TRBD1,TRBJ1-1,TRBV9,CASSEDRGSVSSEAFF,TGTGCCAGCAGCGAAGACAGGGGGTCGGTATCATCTGAAGCTTTCTTT
.,.,TRBJ2-7,TRBV2,CASSDRASHEQYF,TGTGCCAGCAGTGACAGGGCGTCCCACGAGCAGTACTTC
.,.,TRBJ1-5,TRBV12-3/TRBV12-4,CASSPQGIQPQHF,TGTGCCAGCAGTCCCCAGGGGATTCAGCCCCAGCATTTT
once,.,TRBJ1-5,TRBV3-1/TRBV3-2,CASSQRTGRGDNQPQHF,TGTGCCAGCAGCCAACGAACAGGGAGGGGTGACAATCAGCCCCAGCATTTT
once,TRBD2,TRBJ2-1,TRBV11-3,CASSRLAGAEQFF,TGTGCCAGCAGTAGACTAGCGGGGGCGGAGCAGTTCTTC
.,.,TRBJ2-7,TRBV6-1,CASSEGPSEQYF,TGTGCCAGCAGTGAAGGTCCGTCCGAGCAGTACTTC
.,.,TRBJ1-1,TRBV14,CATGQLNTEAFF,TGTGCCACCGGACAGCTTAACACTGAAGCTTTCTTT
.,TRBD2,TRBJ2-3,TRBV28,CASRTTSGDGTDTQYF,TGTGCCAGCAGAACCACTAGCGGGGATGGCACAGATACGCAGTATTTT
.,.,TRBJ2-5,TRBV5-1,CASRESQETQYF,TGCGCCAGCAGGGAGAGTCAAGAGACCCAGTACTTC
.,.,TRBJ2-3,TRBV7-3,CASSGAQGGTDTQYF,TGTGCCAGCAGCGGAGCACAGGGCGGTACAGATACGCAGTATTTT
.,.,TRBJ2-5,TRBV5-4,CASSLGQGYETQYF,TGTGCCAGCAGCTTAGGGCAGGGCTACGAGACCCAGTACTTC
.,.,TRBJ2-3,TRBV3-1/TRBV3-2,CASSQGGSFRRGDTQYF,TGTGCCAGCAGCCAAGGAGGCAGCTTCCGGAGGGGAGATACGCAGTATTTT
.,TRBD1,TRBJ2-7,TRBV7-2,CASSLAGQFYEQYF,TGTGCCAGCAGCTTAGCGGGACAGTTCTACGAGCAGTACTTC
once,.,TRBJ1-5,TRBV12-3/TRBV12-4,CASSFRGQPQHF,TGTGCCAGCAGTTTTAGGGGTCAGCCCCAGCATTTT
.,.,TRBJ1-5,TRBV4-1,CASSQEGGGFSNQPQHF,TGCGCCAGCAGCCAAGAGGGCGGCGGGTTTAGCAATCAGCCCCAGCATTTT
.,TRBD2,TRBJ2-3,TRBV6-2/TRBV6-3,CASSYIAGGADTQYF,TGTGCCAGCAGTTACATTGCGGGGGGGGCGGATACGCAGTATTTT